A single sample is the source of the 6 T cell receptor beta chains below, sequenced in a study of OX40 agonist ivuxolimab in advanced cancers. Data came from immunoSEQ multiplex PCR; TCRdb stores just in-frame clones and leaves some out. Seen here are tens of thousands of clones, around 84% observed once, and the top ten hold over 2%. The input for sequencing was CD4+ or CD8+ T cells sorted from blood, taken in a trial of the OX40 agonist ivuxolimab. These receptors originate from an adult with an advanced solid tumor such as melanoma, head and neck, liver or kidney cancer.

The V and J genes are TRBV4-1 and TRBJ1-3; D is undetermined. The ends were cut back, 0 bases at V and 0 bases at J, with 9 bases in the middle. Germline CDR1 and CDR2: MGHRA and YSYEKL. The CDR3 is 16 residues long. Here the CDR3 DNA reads TGCGCCAGCAGCCAAGAAATGGTGAGCTCTGGAAACACCATATATTTT. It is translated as CASSQEMVSSGNTIYF.

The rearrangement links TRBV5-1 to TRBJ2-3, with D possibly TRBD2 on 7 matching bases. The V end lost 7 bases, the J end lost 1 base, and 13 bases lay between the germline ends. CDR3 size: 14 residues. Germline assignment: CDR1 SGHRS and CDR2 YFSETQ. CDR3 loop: CASLPGGRTDTQYF. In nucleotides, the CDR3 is TGCGCCAGCTTGCCGGGGGGCCGCACAGATACGCAGTATTTT.

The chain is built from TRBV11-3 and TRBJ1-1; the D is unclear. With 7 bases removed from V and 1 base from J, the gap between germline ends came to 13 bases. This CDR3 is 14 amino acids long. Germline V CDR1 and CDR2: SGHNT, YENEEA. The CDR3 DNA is TGTGCCAGCAACTTGTGGGCTGGGAACACTGAAGCTTTCTTT. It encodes CASNLWAGNTEAFF.

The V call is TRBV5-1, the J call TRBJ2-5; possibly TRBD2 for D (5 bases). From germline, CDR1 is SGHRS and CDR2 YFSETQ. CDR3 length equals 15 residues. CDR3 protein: CATRHGGNTQETQYF. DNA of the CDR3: TGCGCTACTAGACATGGCGGAAATACGCAAGAGACCCAGTACTTC.

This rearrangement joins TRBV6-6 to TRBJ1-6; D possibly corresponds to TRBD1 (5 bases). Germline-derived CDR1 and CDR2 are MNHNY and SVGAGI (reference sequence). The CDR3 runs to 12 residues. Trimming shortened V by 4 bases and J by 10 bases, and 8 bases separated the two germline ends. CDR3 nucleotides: TGTGCCAGCAGTTGGGGCGACTCACCCCTCCACTTT. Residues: CASSWGDSPLHF.

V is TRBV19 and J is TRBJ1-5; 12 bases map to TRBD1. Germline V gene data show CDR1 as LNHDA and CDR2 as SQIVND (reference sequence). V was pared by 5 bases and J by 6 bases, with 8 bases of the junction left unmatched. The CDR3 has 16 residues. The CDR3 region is CASSPGDRGHGQPQHF. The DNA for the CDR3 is TGTGCCAGTAGTCCGGGGGACAGGGGGCACGGTCAGCCCCAGCATTTT.